This T cell receptor beta chain originates from a study of human CD8 memory T cell subsets. Remarks on this clonotype: Its antigen is as yet unknown.

TCR beta was sequenced from UMI-tagged 5' RACE libraries. Following a re-call of the 5' RACE reads, TCRdb has one entry per CDR3 protein and lacks DNA. Its table records 7,000 or so distinct CDR3 sequences. Points from the study as a whole: Among T cells, stem-like memory and precursor exhausted subsets showed similarly high diversity, unlike effector memory cells. The stem-like memory T cell repertoire shared very little with the precursor exhausted T cell repertoire.

The CDR3 has 13 amino acids. In germline, CDR1 is SQVTM, CDR2 ANQGSEA. Total CD8+ T cells were enriched by negative magnetic separation. Each subset gave duplicate vials of roughly 160,000 sorted CD8+ T cells for RNA. The rearrangement uses TRBV29-1 and TRBJ2-7. The source of this sequence is a human donor in good health. The sample consisted of CD8+ T cells from PBMCs. CDR3 amino acids: CSVLEGSGYEQYF.